These 18 T cell receptor beta chains came from one sample sequenced in a study of patients and donors after allogeneic stem cell transplantation. Each CDR3 protein is one row after TCRdb ran MiXCR on the RT-PCR reads. The repertoire holds some 230,000 distinct CDR3 sequences, 13% to 15% seen once, with 11% in the top ten. Sequences were obtained from blood, either unsorted or a sorted T cell fraction (not recorded which). Source of these receptors: a human donor who was either an allogeneic HSCT recipient or a stem cell or donor lymphocyte infusion donor (not recorded which). It is not recorded whose cells these are; they may come from a transplant donor.

V usage is TRBV24-1 and J usage is TRBJ2-1; TRBD1 aligns across 9 bases. CDR1 is KGHDR and CDR2 is SFDVKD in the germline V gene. This CDR3 contains 16 residues. After removal of 4 bases from V and 5 bases from J, the junction contained 8 bases not matched to a gene. The CDR3 is CATSDAGQGSDNEQFF. CDR3 DNA: TGTGCCACCAGTGACGCTGGACAGGGGAGCGACAATGAGCAGTTCTTC.

The V and J genes are TRBV24-1 and TRBJ2-1; a weak D match, TRBD1 (6 bases). Germline loops: CDR1 KGHDR, CDR2 SFDVKD. Trimming took off 3 bases at V and 1 base at J, with 12 bases between the two ends. This CDR3 has 16 residues. In DNA form, the CDR3 reads TGTGCCACCAGTGATAGAAGTCAGGGGTCCTACAATGAGCAGTTCTTC. It specifies CATSDRSQGSYNEQFF.

This chain links TRBV10-3 with TRBJ2-5; 11 bases line up with TRBD2. CDR3 length: 15 residues. V lost 3 bases to trimming and J lost 5 bases; unmatched junction nucleotides: 5. Germline V gives CDR1 ENHRY, CDR2 SYGVKD. The CDR3 loop reads CAISELAGAWETQYF. CDR3 bases: TGTGCCATCAGTGAACTAGCGGGGGCGTGGGAGACCCAGTACTTC.

The V gene is TRBV23-1, the J gene TRBJ1-2, with a weak D call TRBD1 (6 bases). TRBV23-1 is an open reading frame, and its role is uncertain. The V end lost 3 bases, the J end lost 4 bases, and 18 bases lay between the germline ends. CDR3 length: 16 amino acids. The CDR3 reads CASSHERDKSPYGYTF. The CDR3 DNA sequence: TGCGCCAGCAGTCACGAGCGGGACAAATCTCCCTATGGCTACACCTTC.

This clonotype has ten or more counts. The rearrangement links TRBV27 to TRBJ1-1, with a tentative D call TRBD1 (6 bases). Trimming stripped 3 bases from V and 5 bases from J, with 16 bases between. The CDR3 is 15 residues long. Germline V gives CDR1 MNHEY, CDR2 SMNVEV (reference sequence). The CDR3 DNA reads as TGTGCCAGCAGTTTCAAGGGGGAACTGGGGACTGAAGCTTTCTTT. It is translated as CASSFKGELGTEAFF.

This clonotype was seen a few times. This chain links TRBV5-1 with TRBJ2-7, with 8 bases aligning to TRBD1. Germline loops: CDR1 SGHRS, CDR2 YFSETQ. Germline trimming cut 0 bases from V and 5 bases from J; bases unmatched to any gene: 4. This CDR3 is 14 amino acids long. CDR3 in amino acids: CASSLGQGPHEQYF. The CDR3 DNA follows: TGCGCCAGCAGCTTGGGACAGGGGCCTCACGAGCAGTACTTC.

The chain uses TRBV9 and TRBJ2-1; 7 bases are a match to TRBD2. Trimming cost V 0 bases and J 3 bases; bases outside gene matches: 3. The germline CDR1 and CDR2 sequences are SGDLS and YYNGEE. The CDR3 is 15 amino acids. CDR3 residues: CASSVDSGNYNEQFF. The CDR3 region has the DNA TGTGCCAGCAGCGTAGACAGCGGGAACTACAATGAGCAGTTCTTC.

The rearrangement uses TRBV11-2 and TRBJ2-5; D might be TRBD1 or TRBD2, each matching 5 bases. The germline V gene encodes CDR1 SGHAT and CDR2 FQNNGV. V was cut by 4 bases and J by 0 bases, with 12 bases left in between. The CDR3 is made up of 15 amino acids. The CDR3: CASSWDGEYQETQYF. DNA for the CDR3: TGTGCCAGCAGCTGGGACGGGGAATACCAAGAGACCCAGTACTTC.

Many counts were recorded for this clonotype. The chain links TRBV3-1 to TRBJ2-7; 13 bases map to TRBD2. Unmatched junction bases numbered 5, after V lost 6 bases and J lost 3 bases. Germline V lookup: CDR1 LGHDT, CDR2 YNNKEL (reference sequence). This CDR3 is 15 amino acids long. The DNA for the CDR3 is TGTGCCAGCAGTCCACTAGCGGGAGGGCTCTACGAGCAGTACTTC. Protein sequence: CASSPLAGGLYEQYF.

This clonotype was observed a few times. The J gene is TRBJ1-1, the V gene TRBV20-1, with 12 bases that match TRBD1. J was trimmed by 5 bases and V by 5 bases; bases with no gene match: 9. The germline V gene encodes CDR1 DFQATT and CDR2 SNEGSKA (reference sequence). The CDR3 loop spans 15 amino acids. The DNA for the CDR3 is TGCAGTGCTGAGCCGGGACAGGGGGCTCGGACTGAAGCTTTCTTT. Its protein is CSAEPGQGARTEAFF.

V and J are TRBV30 and TRBJ2-3; 11 bases map to TRBD2. The CDR3 has 16 residues. The ends lost 0 bases at V and 1 base at J; junction bases unmatched: 3. CDR1 and CDR2 from the germline V gene are GTSNPN and SVGIG (reference sequence). CDR3 nucleotide sequence: TGTGCCTGGAGTGTGGGGACTAGCGGCCGCACAGATACGCAGTATTTT. Residues: CAWSVGTSGRTDTQYF.

This clonotype was recorded a few times. V and J are TRBV3-1 and TRBJ2-3, with a tentative D call TRBD2 (5 bases). The CDR3 is 15 residues long. The V end lost 2 bases, the J end lost 7 bases, and 16 bases lay between the germline ends. Germline V gives CDR1 LGHDT, CDR2 YNNKEL (reference sequence). As DNA, the CDR3 is TGTGCCAGCAGCCAAAGGAGGAATAGCTTAAATACGCAGTATTTT. The encoded protein is CASSQRRNSLNTQYF.

This sequence joins TRBV5-1 and TRBJ1-4; 7 bases agree with TRBD1. The length of the CDR3 is 14 residues. V shed 4 bases, J shed 4 bases, and the junction held 4 bases outside the gene matches. Germline V gene data show CDR1 as SGHRS and CDR2 as YFSETQ. This chain's CDR3 is CASSVGQLNEKLFF. The DNA of the CDR3 is TGCGCCAGCAGCGTGGGACAGCTTAATGAAAAACTGTTTTTT.

A few counts support this clonotype. V usage is TRBV4-3 and J usage is TRBJ2-5; D gene uncertain. V was pared by 4 bases and J by 4 bases, with 13 bases between. The CDR3 length is 14 residues. Germline CDR1 and CDR2: LGHNA and YSLEER. CDR3 in DNA: TGCGCCAGCAGCCCGGGCCGAGGCGGAGAGACCCAGTACTTC. This encodes CASSPGRGGETQYF.

This clonotype was detected only a few times. The chain carries TRBV12-3 or TRBV12-4 and TRBJ2-1; 10 bases match TRBD2. With V trimmed by 6 bases and J by 16 bases, 9 bases remained unmatched. The CDR3 length is 12 residues. The CDR3 nucleotides are TGTGCCAGCAGATCTCTAGCGGGGGAGTTTTTCTTC. It translates to CASRSLAGEFFF.

This clonotype has more than one count but fewer than ten. V usage is TRBV20-1 and J usage is TRBJ2-5; 14 nucleotides line up with TRBD2. The CDR3 extends over 14 amino acids. J was trimmed by 5 bases and V by 3 bases; bases with no gene match: 2. CDR1 and CDR2 from the germline V gene are DFQATT and SNEGSKA (reference sequence). The CDR3 region has the DNA TGCAGTGCTAGGACTAGCGGGAGGGCGGAGACCCAGTACTTC. Amino acids: CSARTSGRAETQYF.

V usage is TRBV14 and J usage is TRBJ1-6, with D tentatively TRBD1 (6 bases). CDR3 size: 14 residues. In germline, CDR1 is SGHDN, CDR2 FVKESK. V was shortened by 6 bases and J by 7 bases, with 13 bases between the two germline ends. The CDR3 DNA is TGTGCCAGCAGTAAGAGGGGGGCCAATTCACCCCTCCACTTT. Residues: CASSKRGANSPLHF.

This clonotype was picked up many times. The gene calls are TRBV5-4 and TRBJ1-6; D gene unclear. Per the germline V gene, CDR1 is SGHNT and CDR2 is YYREEE (reference sequence). The length of the CDR3 is 15 residues. The V end lost 2 bases, the J end lost 7 bases, and 13 bases lay between the germline ends. CDR3 DNA: TGTGCCAGCAGCTTTGGAGGAGGAAAGAATTCACCCCTCCACTTT. Translating gives CASSFGGGKNSPLHF.